This T cell receptor beta chain emerged from a study of blood T cell repertoires in COVID-19. Study context: All recovered Cohort 3 donors got two negative PCRs, got clearance, or saw symptom resolution. Samples representing acute and convalescent COVID-19 were sourced from the United States, Italy and Spain. T cells, B-cell-depleted T cells, or PBMCs supplied cDNA or gDNA.

The CDR3 covers 13 residues. V was clipped by 1 base and J by 10 bases; unmatched bases: 5. CDR1 is SGHTA and CDR2 is FQGNSA in the germline V gene. Study processing details: Amplification of reference gene primers provided the estimated nucleated cell counts. Sequencing was performed with immunoSEQ multiplex PCR; in TCRdb, only in-frame clones are kept and a portion is missing. V and J calls and clone size come straight from that table; D and trimming were deduced from the DNA. In the table there are 200,000 to 250,000 clones, around 86% of which are singletons. This TCR was sampled from a young man in a cohort exposed to, infected with or recovered from COVID-19 (not recorded which). V and J are TRBV7-2 and TRBJ1-1; 8 nucleotides match TRBD1. Sequenced: PBMCs or T cells enriched from blood (not recorded which). DNA of the CDR3: TGTGCCAGCAGCTTAGGAGGACAGGGTCCAGCTTTCTTT. Protein: CASSLGGQGPAFF.